This TCR beta chain was documented in a study of blood T cell repertoires in COVID-19. About the study: There were acute and convalescent COVID-19 samples, and they came from the United States, Italy and Spain. Sample material is recorded as cDNA or gDNA derived from T cells, B-cell-depleted T cells, or PBMCs.

A single count supports this clone. Losses at the gene ends were 5 bases for V and 3 bases for J; bases not matched to a gene: 6. This CDR3 region has 15 residues. The germline V gene has CDR1 SGHTA and CDR2 FQGNSA. Profiling relied on immunoSEQ multiplex PCR, and the TCRdb table lists in-frame clones only, not all of them. Counted here are hundreds of thousands of clones, approximately 86% occurring once; the ten biggest clones make up 2.5% to 3.5%. The chain employs TRBV7-2 and TRBJ2-3; the match to TRBD2 covers 9 bases. Sequencing was performed on peripheral blood. The receptor was isolated from a human donor in a cohort sampled during active COVID-19. The CDR3 DNA follows: TGTGCCAGCAGCGCAGCGGGGGGAGTGACAGATACGCAGTATTTT. It encodes CASSAAGGVTDTQYF.